What follows are 19 T cell receptor beta chains derived from one specimen sequenced in a study of blood T cell repertoires in COVID-19 (dated by TCRdb to the early 2020s). Libraries were built with the immunoSEQ multiplex PCR assay. TCRdb provides this immuneACCESS table in a form limited to in-frame rearrangements. Some clones are lacking; in checked studies, under half of them reflect an unresolved V gene, and why the rest are absent is not known. For this sample the table gives about 35,000 clones, of which around 82% were detected only once. The ten largest make up approximately 3.3% of the sample. The sequenced sample consisted of peripheral blood. The receptors originated from a middle-aged man with acute or convalescent COVID-19.

The J gene is TRBJ2-5, the V gene TRBV11-3, with TRBD2 identical over 7 bases. Germline V gene data show CDR1 as SGHNT and CDR2 as YENEEA. Unmatched junction bases numbered 7, after V lost 5 bases and J lost 4 bases. The CDR3 totals 14 residues. CDR3 nucleotides: TGTGCCAGCAGCGAAGGGAGGGCCTCAGAGACCCAGTACTTC. Translation gives CASSEGRASETQYF.

In its sample, this clone was seen once. This CDR3 is CASSFMSEQYF. The CDR3, as DNA: TGTGCCAGCAGCTTTATGAGCGAGCAGTACTTC. The V and J genes are TRBV7-9 and TRBJ2-7, with unresolved D. V was clipped by 3 bases and J by 6 bases, with 6 bases between them. Germline CDR1 SEHNR, CDR2 FQNEAQ (reference sequence). CDR3 length equals 11 residues.

The rearrangement uses TRBV5-6 and TRBJ1-2; 8 nucleotides agree with TRBD1. The V and J ends lost 3 bases and 7 bases, in that order; junction bases with no gene match: 5. The CDR3 runs 13 residues. CDR1 SGHDT and CDR2 YYEEEE come from the germline V gene. CDR3 sequence (DNA): TGTGCCAGCAGCTCGGACAGGGAAGGTGGCTACACCTTC. Translating it yields CASSSDREGGYTF.

The chain couples TRBV7-2 to TRBJ1-4; 8 nucleotides match TRBD1. V was pared by 4 bases and J by 1 base, with 5 bases of the junction left unmatched. This CDR3 is 16 amino acids long. Germline lookup yields CDR1 SGHTA and CDR2 FQGNSA. The CDR3, as DNA: TGTGCCAGCAGCTCGTTACAGGGGGGAACTAATGAAAAACTGTTTTTT. Translated, it gives CASSSLQGGTNEKLFF.

About this clone itself: Other DNA variants within this sample encode the same CDR3. This chain uses TRBV5-1 with TRBJ1-2; 7 bases are shared with TRBD1. CDR3 length equals 14 residues. Germline lookup yields CDR1 SGHRS and CDR2 YFSETQ. V lost 4 bases, J lost 0 bases, and 3 bases stayed unmatched. CDR3 protein: CASSPGQANYGYTF. The CDR3 bases are TGCGCCAGCAGCCCCGGACAGGCTAACTATGGCTACACCTTC. Variable domain in full (rest from reference TRBV5-1 and TRBJ1-2): KAGVTQTPRYLIKTRGQQVTLSCSPISGHRSVSWYQQTPGQGLQFLFEYFSETQRNKGNFPGRFSGRQFSNSRSEMNVSTLELGDSALYLCASSPGQANYGYTFGSGTRLTVV.

The J gene is TRBJ2-1, the V gene TRBV7-8; 9 bases fit TRBD1. V was clipped by 3 bases and J by 15 bases; unmatched bases: 9. The CDR3 sequence is 13 residues long. The germline V gene has CDR1 SGHVS and CDR2 FQNEAQ. The CDR3 region has the DNA TGTGCCAGCAGCTTCTTAGGGGACAGGGTTACGTTCTTC. Protein product: CASSFLGDRVTFF.

This clone was seen just once. The rearrangement uses TRBV6-6 and TRBJ2-7, with TRBD1 matching over 9 bases. Germline lookup yields CDR1 MNHNY and CDR2 SVGAGI (reference sequence). The CDR3 spans 14 residues. V was clipped by 10 bases and J by 0 bases; unmatched bases: 7. CDR3 in amino acids: CATTGGLSSYEQYF. In DNA, the CDR3 is TGTGCCACCACAGGGGGCCTCAGCTCCTACGAGCAGTACTTC.

The chain combines TRBV7-9 with TRBJ1-3, with TRBD1 matching over 9 bases. Germline V CDR1 and CDR2: SEHNR, FQNEAQ (reference sequence). The CDR3 has 16 residues. After removal of 5 bases from V and 3 bases from J, the junction contained 8 bases not matched to a gene. CDR3 in amino acids: CASSPLNRGRGNTIYF. For the CDR3, the DNA is TGTGCCAGCAGCCCCCTGAACAGGGGGCGTGGAAACACCATATATTTT.

The gene calls are TRBV24-1 and TRBJ2-4; 9 bases fit TRBD1. Germline V lookup: CDR1 KGHDR, CDR2 SFDVKD. The CDR3 covers 16 residues. V was clipped by 3 bases and J by 0 bases; unmatched bases: 2. CDR3: CATSDGTGLAKNIQYF. The DNA of the CDR3 is TGTGCCACCAGTGATGGGACAGGGCTAGCCAAAAACATTCAGTACTTC.

V gene TRBV5-5 combines with J gene TRBJ1-4; 7 bases line up with TRBD1. The CDR3 runs 16 residues. Germline CDR1 and CDR2: SGHKS and YYEKEE (reference sequence). Trimming removed 4 bases from V and 6 bases from J; junction bases left unmatched: 12. The CDR3 DNA sequence: TGTGCCAGCAGCACCGAACACAGGGGCAAGGATGAAAAACTGTTTTTT. Translation gives CASSTEHRGKDEKLFF.

The chain combines TRBV5-1 with TRBJ2-2; 8 bases line up with TRBD1. The V segment lost 4 bases and the J segment 7 bases; nucleotides outside the gene matches: 6. Germline assignment: CDR1 SGHRS and CDR2 YFSETQ. The CDR3 has 14 amino acids. The CDR3 DNA reads as TGCGCCAGCAGCAGGACAGGGACGAACGGGGAGCTGTTTTTT. Translating gives CASSRTGTNGELFF.

The rearrangement joins TRBV28 to TRBJ1-4, with TRBD1 as a possible D gene (5 bases). Germline CDR1 MDHEN, CDR2 SYDVKM. Trimming stripped 6 bases from V and 8 bases from J, with 7 bases between. CDR3 length equals 11 residues. The DNA of the CDR3 is TGTGCCAGCAGACAGGAAGAAAAACTGTTTTTT. Translated, it gives CASRQEEKLFF.

V usage is TRBV14 and J usage is TRBJ1-1, with 9 bases lining up with TRBD1. V was clipped by 2 bases and J by 0 bases; unmatched bases: 1. There are 15 residues in the CDR3. Germline loops: CDR1 SGHDN, CDR2 FVKESK. CDR3 in amino acids: CASSQWDRVNTEAFF. The CDR3 nucleotides are TGTGCCAGCAGCCAATGGGACAGGGTGAACACTGAAGCTTTCTTT.

V and J are TRBV5-1 and TRBJ1-6; 8 bases fit TRBD1. This CDR3 spans 15 amino acids. Germline values: CDR1 SGHRS, CDR2 YFSETQ. The V gene end was trimmed by 0 bases and the J gene end by 8 bases; junction bases not matched to a gene: 4. The CDR3: CASSLAGTGYSPLHF. Written as DNA, the CDR3 is TGCGCCAGCAGCTTGGCCGGGACAGGATATTCACCCCTCCACTTT.

This chain uses TRBV11-1 with TRBJ2-1; TRBD1 agrees at 8 bases. Germline V gives CDR1 SGHAT, CDR2 FQDESV (reference sequence). The CDR3 totals 13 residues. Losses at the gene ends were 5 bases for V and 10 bases for J; bases not matched to a gene: 7. The CDR3 sequence is CASSRTGGREQFF. The CDR3 bases are TGTGCCAGCAGCCGCACAGGGGGTCGGGAGCAGTTCTTC.

The V call is TRBV20-1, the J call TRBJ2-7, with 8 bases lining up with TRBD2. Germline V gene data show CDR1 as DFQATT and CDR2 as SNEGSKA (reference sequence). This CDR3 comprises 14 residues. Trimming at V came to 3 bases and at J to 4 bases, leaving 8 bases not matched to a gene. The CDR3, as DNA: TGCAGTGCTAGTATCACTAGCGGCAAATACGAGCAGTACTTC. Its protein product is CSASITSGKYEQYF.

This chain connects TRBV4-1 to TRBJ1-1; the match to TRBD1 covers 8 bases. V lost 3 bases, J lost 7 bases, and 10 bases stayed unmatched. Germline V gives CDR1 MGHRA, CDR2 YSYEKL. CDR3 size: 15 residues. CDR3 nucleotides: TGCGCCAGCAGCCACCTCAGGACAGGGCGGTTTGAAGCTTTCTTT. It codes for CASSHLRTGRFEAFF.

The rearrangement uses TRBV4-1 and TRBJ1-5, with D tentatively TRBD1 (5 bases). Per the germline V gene, CDR1 is MGHRA and CDR2 is YSYEKL. The CDR3 extends over 14 amino acids. Between the trimmed V and J ends, which lost 1 base and 6 bases, there was a span of 10 bases. In nucleotides, the CDR3 is TGCGCCAGCAGCCAAGCAGGGATGGGTCAGCCCCAGCATTTT. Encoded protein: CASSQAGMGQPQHF.

This sequence joins TRBV6-6 and TRBJ2-2; the D gene is possibly TRBD1 (6 bases). Per germline, CDR1 MNHNY and CDR2 SVGAGI (reference sequence). There are 14 residues in the CDR3. Trimming left V 6 bases short and J 1 base short, with 9 bases between. The CDR3 DNA follows: TGTGCCAGCAGGATGGGACAGAACACCGGGGAGCTGTTTTTT. This translates into CASRMGQNTGELFF.